Following are 22 T cell receptor beta chains from one sample sequenced in a study of spatial heterogeneity in lung cancer. Overall study findings and caveats: Mutation tallies in tumors tracked expanded intratumoral alpha and beta TCR counts.

TCRdb fed the 5' RACE reads into MiXCR, producing one record per CDR3 protein. The sample carries approximately 10,000 distinct CDR3 sequences, 13% to 15% recorded once. Time point denoted: sample taken at primary tumor resection. No cognate antigen is known for these TCRs. The specimen was lung tumor tissue, collected at surgery. These receptors all stem from a male donor with early-stage non-small cell lung cancer.

This clonotype was counted many times. The V call is TRBV2, the J call TRBJ1-2; maybe TRBD1 (5 bases). Germline V lookup: CDR1 SNHLY, CDR2 FYNNEI. Trimming took off 6 bases at V and 1 base at J, with 15 bases between the two ends. This CDR3 is built from 15 residues. The CDR3 protein is CASRESGNYNYGYTF. The CDR3 region has the DNA TGTGCCAGCAGAGAGTCAGGGAACTATAACTATGGCTACACCTTC.

This clonotype was seen repeatedly, ten times or more. This CDR3 is CAISDRDRRNTEAFF. DNA for the CDR3: TGTGCCATCAGTGATCGGGACAGACGGAACACTGAAGCTTTCTTT. The V and J genes are TRBV10-3 and TRBJ1-1, with TRBD1 matching 7 bases. This CDR3 has 15 residues. Germline CDR1 reads ENHRY; CDR2 reads SYGVKD. The J segment lost 1 base and the V segment lost 3 bases, leaving 5 bases of the junction unmatched.

CDR3: CSARDREVTGELFF. In DNA form, the CDR3 reads TGCAGTGCTAGGGACAGGGAGGTAACCGGGGAGCTGTTTTTT. The V gene is TRBV20-1, the J gene TRBJ2-2; 8 bases align to TRBD1. This CDR3 has 14 amino acids. J gave up 5 bases and V 3 bases, and 5 bases lay outside the gene matches. CDR1 and CDR2 (germline): DFQATT, SNEGSKA (reference sequence).

This clonotype turned up a few times. The V and J genes are TRBV11-2 and TRBJ2-3; no reliable D call. CDR3 length: 12 amino acids. The V gene lost 2 bases and the J gene lost 5 bases, with 5 bases spanning the gap. Germline V lookup: CDR1 SGHAT, CDR2 FQNNGV. The CDR3 here is CASSLFGDTQYF. The CDR3 DNA is TGTGCCAGCAGCTTATTCGGAGATACGCAGTATTTT.

This clonotype was found many times. The chain joins TRBV28 to TRBJ2-7; 7 nucleotides align to TRBD1. Looked up from germline, CDR1 is MDHEN and CDR2 is SYDVKM. Unmatched junction bases numbered 2, after V lost 3 bases and J lost 0 bases. The CDR3 consists of 14 residues. In DNA form, the CDR3 reads TGTGCCAGCAGTTTTCCAGGGGGCTCCTACGAGCAGTACTTC. This sequence encodes CASSFPGGSYEQYF.

This clonotype was detected many times. Written as DNA, the CDR3 is TGTGCCAGCAGTTTAAAGGTTGGGACCTACACTGAAGCTTTCTTT. Protein product: CASSLKVGTYTEAFF. The chain uses TRBV28 and TRBJ1-1; a weak D match, TRBD1 (5 bases). The CDR3 spans 15 residues. Trimming stripped 2 bases from V and 3 bases from J, with 13 bases between. Per germline, CDR1 MDHEN and CDR2 SYDVKM.

This clonotype is labeled large. The junction does not match germline at one end; this may be a read error. The chain links TRBV7-7 to TRBJ2-5; 12 bases align to TRBD2. CDR1 is SSHAT, CDR2 FNYEAQ, per germline (reference sequence). This CDR3 is 18 amino acids long. The CDR3 spells CASSLFPRLAGVAETQYF. The CDR3 coding sequence is TGTGCTAGCAGCTTATTCCCTAGACTAGCGGGAGTCGCGGAGACCCAGTACTTC.

This clonotype was observed at least ten times. CDR3 bases: TGTGCCAGTACCTCTCGGGGGGCCTATGGCTACACCTTC. The encoded protein is CASTSRGAYGYTF. This chain connects TRBV19 to TRBJ1-2; perhaps TRBD1 as D (6 bases). Germline V gene sequence: CDR1 LNHDA, CDR2 SQIVND (reference sequence). This CDR3 comprises 13 residues. Trimming shortened V by 7 bases and J by 4 bases, and 13 bases separated the two germline ends.

In its sample, this clonotype ranks as medium-sized. V gene TRBV10-3 combines with J gene TRBJ1-1; D may be TRBD1 (5 bases). The CDR3 is made up of 14 amino acids. The germline V and J ends were trimmed by 3 bases and 1 base, with 9 bases remaining between them. CDR1 is ENHRY and CDR2 is SYGVKD in the germline V gene. Here the CDR3 reads CAISEAGTNTEAFF. CDR3 in DNA: TGTGCCATCAGTGAAGCAGGGACGAACACTGAAGCTTTCTTT.

The chain joins TRBV6-1 to TRBJ1-5, with D unclear. Germline V CDR1 and CDR2: MNHNS, SASEGT. The CDR3 contains 12 residues. V was trimmed by 5 bases and J by 4 bases, leaving 6 bases between them. CDR3 coding DNA: TGTGCCAGCAGTCGCGATAATCAGCCCCAGCATTTT. Residues: CASSRDNQPQHF.

This clonotype was seen at least ten times. V and J are TRBV4-2 and TRBJ2-4; 14 bases agree with TRBD2. The V segment lost 4 bases and the J segment 7 bases; nucleotides outside the gene matches: 9. The CDR3 extends over 17 amino acids. The germline V gene has CDR1 LGHNA and CDR2 YNFKEQ. The DNA of the CDR3 is TGTGCCAGCAGCCCCCGACTAGCGGGGGGGCTTGGTAACATTCAGTACTTC. As protein: CASSPRLAGGLGNIQYF.

In this sample, this clonotype turned up once. V gene TRBV6-1 combines with J gene TRBJ1-1; D is unresolved. The length of the CDR3 is 13 residues. The V gene lost 5 bases and the J gene lost 0 bases, with 7 bases spanning the gap. CDR1 is MNHNS, CDR2 SASEGT, per germline. The CDR3: CASSYPMNTEAFF. The CDR3 DNA reads TGTGCCAGCAGTTACCCCATGAACACTGAAGCTTTCTTT.

This clonotype is medium-sized. In DNA, the CDR3 is TGTGCCAGCAGTAGTCCTAGCGGACCTCAAGAGACCCAGTACTTC. Translating gives CASSSPSGPQETQYF. V usage is TRBV2 and J usage is TRBJ2-5; 7 bases agree with TRBD2. The germline CDR1 and CDR2 sequences are SNHLY and FYNNEI. The CDR3 totals 15 residues. J gave up 2 bases and V 5 bases, and 8 bases lay outside the gene matches.

This clonotype was counted at least ten times. V is TRBV4-2 and J is TRBJ1-4; D is unresolved. The CDR3 is 15 residues long. The germline V gene encodes CDR1 LGHNA and CDR2 YNFKEQ. V was cut by 0 bases and J by 0 bases, with 5 bases left in between. CDR3 amino acids: CASSQEAATNEKLFF. In nucleotides, the CDR3 is TGTGCCAGCAGCCAAGAGGCGGCAACTAATGAAAAACTGTTTTTT.

In this sample, this clonotype turned up many times. The chain is built from TRBV7-2 and TRBJ1-5; 8 bases align to TRBD1. The germline V gene has CDR1 SGHTA and CDR2 FQGNSA. The CDR3 has 13 amino acids. Trimming took 3 bases from V and 7 from J; bases not matched to a gene: 2. Here the CDR3 reads CASSFNRGQPQHF. CDR3 DNA sequence: TGTGCCAGCAGCTTCAACAGGGGGCAGCCCCAGCATTTT.

This sequence joins TRBV7-2 and TRBJ1-2; TRBD1 is a possible D gene (6 bases). CDR3 length: 16 amino acids. Looked up from germline, CDR1 is SGHTA and CDR2 is FQGNSA. The germline V and J ends were trimmed by 5 bases and 5 bases, with 21 bases remaining between them. The CDR3 nucleotides are TGTGCCAGCAGCCCGAACCCGTGGGGGGCGGGGTATGGCTACACCTTC. Protein sequence: CASSPNPWGAGYGYTF.

This clonotype was recorded at least ten times. V and J are TRBV4-3 and TRBJ2-1; TRBD1 aligns across 8 bases. This CDR3 has 15 residues. Germline V gene lookup returns CDR1 LGHNA and CDR2 YSLEER. Trimming cost V 0 bases and J 7 bases; bases outside gene matches: 5. CDR3 region: CASSQEVRGQNEQFF. CDR3 coding DNA: TGCGCCAGCAGCCAAGAAGTCAGGGGGCAGAATGAGCAGTTCTTC.

As for this clonotype: A much larger clonotype is one base distant, so this may be a read error. The chain recombines TRBV29-1 with TRBJ2-7; tentative D call: TRBD2 (5 bases). The CDR3 runs to 13 residues. The V and J ends lost 3 bases and 1 base respectively, with 10 bases between them. CDR1 is SQVTM, CDR2 ANQGSEA, per germline. In nucleotides, the CDR3 is TGCAGCGTTGAGGCTAGCACATCCTACGAGCAGTACTTC. Protein sequence: CSVEASTSYEQYF.

This clonotype was seen repeatedly, ten times or more. The CDR3: CASSLSGLAGLTDTQYF. For the CDR3, the DNA is TGTGCCAGCAGTTTATCGGGACTAGCGGGGCTAACAGATACGCAGTATTTT. This sequence joins TRBV28 and TRBJ2-3; 13 bases fit TRBD2. The V and J ends lost 1 base and 3 bases, in that order; junction bases with no gene match: 4. This CDR3 comprises 17 residues. Germline CDR1 and CDR2: MDHEN and SYDVKM.

This clonotype was seen repeatedly, ten times or more. The chain links TRBV3-1 to TRBJ1-2; D remains ambiguous. The CDR3 contains 12 residues. Trimming stripped 1 base from V and 4 bases from J, with 4 bases between. Germline V CDR1 and CDR2: LGHDT, YNNKEL (reference sequence). CDR3 bases: TGTGCCAGCAGCCAAGCAGGCTATGGCTACACCTTC. This gives the protein CASSQAGYGYTF.

The V call is TRBV20-1, the J call TRBJ2-5; D may correspond to TRBD1 or TRBD2 (5 bases each). The germline CDR1 and CDR2 sequences are DFQATT and SNEGSKA (reference sequence). Trimming left V 7 bases short and J 4 bases short, with 10 bases between. The CDR3 spans 11 residues. The CDR3 here is CSGEGTETQYF. The CDR3 nucleotides read TGCAGTGGGGAAGGGACAGAGACCCAGTACTTC.

The chain recombines TRBV7-9 with TRBJ1-4; maybe TRBD1 (6 bases). Trimming cost V 1 base and J 3 bases, with 18 bases left between them. This CDR3 contains 18 residues. Germline lookup yields CDR1 SEHNR and CDR2 FQNEAQ (reference sequence). CDR3 bases: TGTGCCAGCAGCTTAGAATATCGGGCGACAGGAGCTAATGAAAAACTGTTTTTT. It is translated as CASSLEYRATGANEKLFF.